This is a list of T cell receptor beta chains from one sample in a study of immune evolution from preneoplasia to lung adenocarcinoma. Only in-frame clones appear in the TCRdb table, and some are missing; sequencing was by immunoSEQ multiplex PCR. The sample lists approximately 4,300 clones; roughly 85% were seen once. The sequencing input was FFPE invasive lung adenocarcinoma tissue. These receptors were taken from a person aged 45 to 59 with lung adenocarcinoma. The CDR3 runs from the conserved cysteine through the conserved F or W. The D gene is left open where the match is weak. Not every row has a clone size; where given, it reads once, few, many or a size class.

v_gene	d_gene	abundance	j_gene	CDR3aa	CDR3nt
TRBV20-1	.	.	TRBJ2-1	CSAARRDEQFF	TGCAGTGCCGCCCGGAGAGATGAGCAGTTCTTC
TRBV28	.	.	TRBJ1-2	CASSLLPVHGYTF	TGTGCCAGCAGCCTTCTCCCGGTGCATGGCTACACCTTC
TRBV30	TRBD1	.	TRBJ2-4	CAWINKGARENIQYF	TGTGCCTGGATAAATAAGGGGGCGCGAGAAAACATTCAGTACTTC
TRBV4-2	.	.	TRBJ2-7	CASSTRQAPGEQYF	TGTGCCAGCAGCACCCGACAGGCCCCAGGGGAGCAGTACTTC
TRBV6-1	.	.	TRBJ2-5	CASSASGAGETQYF	TGTGCCAGCAGTGCCTCAGGGGCAGGGGAGACCCAGTACTTC
TRBV27	.	.	TRBJ1-3	CASRPTLISGNTIYF	TGTGCCAGCAGACCTACACTCATCTCTGGAAACACCATATATTTT
TRBV5-1	TRBD1	.	TRBJ2-6	CASSIRQGGSGANVLTF	TGCGCCAGCAGCATTAGACAGGGGGGGTCCGGGGCCAACGTCCTGACTTTC
TRBV30	.	.	TRBJ1-2	CAWSVSRTSRAYGYTF	TGTGCCTGGAGTGTAAGTCGGACCTCCAGGGCCTATGGCTACACCTTC
TRBV19	TRBD1	few	TRBJ2-7	CASTWTGGAEQYF	TGTGCCAGTACCTGGACAGGGGGCGCCGAGCAGTACTTC
TRBV18	TRBD2	.	TRBJ2-2	CASYPGGASTGELFF	TGTGCCAGCTACCCGGGAGGGGCGTCCACCGGGGAGCTGTTTTTT
TRBV7-9	.	.	TRBJ2-2	CASSPRSGSFTGELFF	TGTGCCAGCAGCCCCCGGTCCGGGAGCTTCACCGGGGAGCTGTTTTTT
TRBV5-1	TRBD2	.	TRBJ2-5	CASSSGSGGETQYF	TGCGCCAGCAGCTCCGGATCGGGGGGAGAGACCCAGTACTTC
TRBV6-5	.	once	TRBJ1-5	CASSLRGVGNQPQHF	TGTGCCAGCAGCCTCAGGGGCGTGGGCAATCAGCCCCAGCATTTT
TRBV11-2	.	.	TRBJ2-2	CASTLRLEYTGELFF	TGTGCCAGCACCCTAAGACTGGAATACACCGGGGAGCTGTTTTTT
TRBV20-1	.	.	TRBJ1-1	CPLQGRKAFF	TGCCCTTTACAGGGAAGGAAAGCTTTCTTT
TRBV29-1	.	.	TRBJ1-1	CSVFRMNTEAFF	TGCAGCGTTTTTCGGATGAACACTGAAGCTTTCTTT
TRBV6-1	.	.	TRBJ1-1	CASSVAGGQTEAFF	TGTGCCAGCAGCGTGGCGGGGGGGCAGACTGAAGCTTTCTTT
TRBV30	.	.	TRBJ2-6	CAWTRGQGNAGANVLTF	TGTGCCTGGACCCGGGGGCAGGGGAACGCTGGGGCCAACGTCCTGACTTTC
TRBV7-2	.	.	TRBJ2-1	CASSLQPPSRSNEQFF	TGTGCCAGCAGCTTACAACCCCCTAGTCGTAGCAATGAGCAGTTCTTC
TRBV9	.	.	TRBJ1-1	CASSVRPTFNEAFF	TGTGCCAGCAGCGTACGACCGACGTTTAATGAAGCTTTCTTT
TRBV10-2	.	.	TRBJ2-2	CASRASNTGELFF	TGCGCCAGCAGGGCGTCGAACACCGGGGAGCTGTTTTTT
TRBV4-1	.	.	TRBJ2-7	CASSPLVGLGSEQYF	TGCGCCAGCAGCCCACTAGTGGGGCTGGGGAGCGAGCAGTACTTC
TRBV30	TRBD1	.	TRBJ1-1	CAGHRGANTEAFF	TGTGCCGGACACAGGGGCGCGAACACTGAAGCTTTCTTT
TRBV2	TRBD2	.	TRBJ2-7	CASSEASTSGLTYEQYF	TGTGCCAGCAGTGAAGCTTCAACTAGCGGGCTTACCTACGAGCAGTACTTC
TRBV15	TRBD1	.	TRBJ1-1	CATSRALRDRTTEAFF	TGTGCCACCAGCAGGGCCCTTCGGGACAGAACCACTGAAGCTTTCTTT
TRBV6-4	TRBD2	.	TRBJ2-3	CASSLEAGSTDTQYF	TGTGCCAGCAGCCTCGAAGCGGGAAGCACAGATACGCAGTATTTT
TRBV5-1	TRBD1	.	TRBJ1-1	CASSLAFWRTRGSGEDTEAFF	TGCGCCAGCAGCTTGGCCTTTTGGCGGACCAGGGGGTCAGGGGAGGACACTGAAGCTTTCTTT
TRBV7-9	.	.	TRBJ1-3	CASSAGDNLSGNTIYF	TGTGCCAGCAGCGCTGGGGACAACCTCTCTGGAAACACCATATATTTT
TRBV6-4	TRBD1	.	TRBJ2-5	CASRRTPGQGTETQYF	TGTGCCAGCAGGAGAACTCCGGGACAGGGGACGGAGACCCAGTACTTC
TRBV21-1	.	.	TRBJ1-1	CASRQDRGSRAFF	TGTGCCAGCAGACAAGACAGGGGGTCTAGAGCTTTCTTT
TRBV19	.	.	TRBJ2-7	CASSPDDYEQYF	TGTGCCAGTAGTCCTGATGATTACGAGCAGTACTTC
TRBV28	TRBD1	large	TRBJ2-1	CASSWGTERFF	TGTGCCAGCAGTTGGGGGACAGAACGGTTCTTC
TRBV5-6	.	.	TRBJ2-3	CASSPLQLDTQYF	TGTGCCAGCAGCCCACTTCAGCTGGATACGCAGTATTTT
TRBV20-1	.	few	TRBJ1-2	CSVTVNYGYTF	TGCAGCGTGACAGTTAACTATGGCTACACCTTC
TRBV12-5	TRBD1	.	TRBJ1-2	CASGLASGTGITGGYTF	TGTGCTAGTGGTTTGGCCTCCGGGACAGGGATCACGGGTGGCTACACCTTC
TRBV2	.	.	TRBJ1-3	CASRTGRVVGNTIYF	TGTGCCAGCCGAACGGGTCGAGTCGTCGGAAACACCATATATTTT
TRBV2	.	.	TRBJ2-3	CASKGQSTDTQYF	TGTGCCAGCAAGGGCCAAAGCACAGATACGCAGTATTTT
TRBV5-4	.	.	TRBJ1-4	CASSLRGEKLFF	TGTGCCAGCAGCTTGAGGGGGGAAAAACTGTTTTTT
TRBV28	TRBD1	.	TRBJ1-1	CASSIRGRGYTEAFF	TGTGCCAGCAGTATCAGGGGGCGCGGGTACACTGAAGCTTTCTTT
TRBV25-1	.	.	TRBJ2-7	CASSGGAVGLGNEQYF	TGTGCCAGCAGCGGAGGGGCGGTGGGTTTGGGTAACGAGCAGTACTTC
TRBV18	.	.	TRBJ2-7	CASSPSVQSLFPEQYF	TGTGCCAGCTCACCATCGGTCCAGTCCCTGTTCCCCGAGCAGTACTTC
TRBV4-2	TRBD2	.	TRBJ2-7	CASSQEGAGAYEQYF	TGTGCCAGCAGCCAAGAAGGGGCGGGAGCCTACGAGCAGTACTTC
TRBV19	.	once	TRBJ2-5	CASSQKGRQETQYF	TGTGCCAGTAGTCAAAAGGGGCGTCAAGAGACCCAGTACTTC
TRBV19	TRBD2	.	TRBJ2-3	CASKEAGGSGTQYF	TGTGCCAGTAAAGAAGCGGGAGGTTCAGGTACGCAGTATTTT
TRBV2	.	.	TRBJ1-2	CASSEAQGSSIYGYTF	TGTGCCAGCAGTGAAGCGCAGGGCAGTTCGATCTATGGCTACACCTTC
TRBV19	TRBD2	once	TRBJ2-7	CATGIASGRQLDEQYF	TGTGCCACCGGAATAGCTAGCGGGAGACAACTCGACGAGCAGTACTTC
TRBV7-2	TRBD1	.	TRBJ2-7	CASSYAGTGGAYEQYF	TGTGCCAGCAGCTATGCCGGGACAGGAGGTGCCTACGAGCAGTACTTC
TRBV9	TRBD1	.	TRBJ2-4	CASSVTGTGSGIQYF	TGTGCCAGCAGCGTTACCGGGACAGGGTCTGGCATTCAGTACTTC
TRBV1	.	.	TRBJ2-1	CTSSQDSGRYNEQFF	TGCACCAGCAGCCAAGATAGCGGGAGGTACAATGAGCAGTTCTTC
TRBV10-2	.	.	TRBJ1-2	CASSDLKRGNGYTF	TGCGCCAGCAGTGACCTAAAGAGGGGGAATGGCTACACCTTC
TRBV6-5	.	.	TRBJ1-3	CASSQGNTIYF	TGTGCCAGCAGCCAGGGAAACACCATATATTTT
TRBV19	.	.	TRBJ1-5	CASSIRDGNQPQHF	TGTGCCAGTAGTATAAGGGACGGCAATCAGCCCCAGCATTTT
TRBV6-5	.	few	TRBJ2-2	CASSAEYRTAGELFF	TGTGCCAGCAGTGCGGAGTACAGGACGGCCGGGGAGCTGTTTTTT
TRBV5-4	.	.	TRBJ2-1	CASSRPKTGDPNEQFF	TGTGCCAGCAGCAGACCAAAGACAGGAGATCCCAATGAGCAGTTCTTC
TRBV18	.	.	TRBJ2-1	CASSPPGGAPRGNEQFF	TGTGCCAGCTCACCCCCGGGTGGAGCCCCCCGAGGAAATGAGCAGTTCTTC
TRBV11-2	.	.	TRBJ2-5	CASTKSGTPTETQYF	TGTGCCAGCACCAAATCCGGGACTCCAACGGAGACCCAGTACTTC
TRBV6-6	TRBD2	.	TRBJ2-7	CASKLARGGRAPEQYF	TGTGCCAGCAAGTTAGCCCGGGGCGGGAGAGCCCCCGAGCAGTACTTC